These T cell receptor beta chains were read from a single sample in a study of cytomegalovirus exposure and HLA in healthy donors. The data were produced by immunoSEQ multiplex PCR, yet TCRdb's version contains in-frame clones alone and is incomplete. The table shows about 360,000 clones, with 86% occurring only once. The specimen was PBMCs. These receptors came from a woman between 18 and 29 years old in good health and CMV-seronegative. Both conserved end residues are part of each CDR3. The D gene is left open where the match is weak. A row's size may be missing; if present it is once, few, many or a size class.

clone_size	j_call	v_call	d_call	cdr3_nt	cdr3_aa
.	TRBJ2-1	TRBV29-1	TRBD2	TGCAGCGGGGGGACTAGCGGGCACAATGAGCAGTTCTTC	CSGGTSGHNEQFF
.	TRBJ2-7	TRBV5-1	.	TGCGCCAGCAGCTTGTCCGGGTCCGAGCAGTACTTC	CASSLSGSEQYF
.	TRBJ2-4	TRBV28	.	TGTGCCAGCAGTTTATCGTCAGAAGCCAAAAACATTCAGTACTTC	CASSLSSEAKNIQYF
once	TRBJ2-7	TRBV28	.	TGTGCCAGCAGTTTCGGCGGCTCCTACGAGCAGTACTTC	CASSFGGSYEQYF
.	TRBJ2-7	TRBV29-1	.	TGCAGCGTTGTAGACAGCTACGAGCAGTACTTC	CSVVDSYEQYF
.	TRBJ2-3	TRBV7-9	TRBD2	TGTGCCAGCGCGGAACTAGCGGGGGGCTCTCCCCATACGCAGTATTTT	CASAELAGGSPHTQYF
.	TRBJ2-2	TRBV4-2	.	TGTGCCAGCAGCCAAGATGGGGCTTTTGTCTACCCGAACACCGGGGAGCTGTTTTTT	CASSQDGAFVYPNTGELFF
.	TRBJ2-1	TRBV28	.	TGTGCCAGCAGTCTTATATTGCTAAAGAATGAGCAGTTCTTC	CASSLILLKNEQFF
.	TRBJ2-1	TRBV6-5	.	TGTGCCAGCAGTTACTCGCTCGGGAGCTCCTACAATGAGCAGTTCTTC	CASSYSLGSSYNEQFF
.	TRBJ1-1	TRBV10-3	.	TGTGCCATCAGGAGGGACAACCTGAACACTGAAGCTTTCTTT	CAIRRDNLNTEAFF
once	TRBJ1-6	TRBV11-2	.	TGTGCCAGCAGCTTAAATGAGGGTGGACCCCTCCACTTT	CASSLNEGGPLHF
once	TRBJ2-7	TRBV10-3	.	TGTGCCATCAGTGACAGGGTCAACGAGCAGTACTTC	CAISDRVNEQYF
.	TRBJ2-5	TRBV2	TRBD2	TGTGCCAGCAGTGAAAGCGGGGGGGAGACCCAGTACTTC	CASSESGGETQYF
.	TRBJ2-7	TRBV11-2	.	TGTGCCAGCAGCCTAGGACAGTCCTACGAGCAGTACTTC	CASSLGQSYEQYF
.	TRBJ1-5	TRBV28	.	TGTGCCAGCAGTGATATGATCGATATTTCGGGTATCGGCTATACTCAGCCCCAGCATTTT	CASSDMIDISGIGYTQPQHF
.	TRBJ1-2	TRBV7-9	TRBD1	TGTGCCAGCAGCTTAGATGCAGGGGGCGCGGAAGCTGGCTACACCTTC	CASSLDAGGAEAGYTF